The clone carrying this T cell receptor (beta chain) occurred once. As handled by the study authors: Cell counts per sample came from amplifying reference gene primers. The data were produced by immunoSEQ multiplex PCR, yet TCRdb's version contains in-frame clones alone and is incomplete. D and trimming were read from the DNA, whereas the V and J calls and clone size are those reported in that table. The repertoire holds roughly 80,000 clones, with approximately 90% as singletons. CDR3 length equals 13 residues. Germline CDR1 and CDR2: SGHTA and FQGNSA. Between the trimmed V and J ends, which lost 5 bases and 4 bases, there was a span of 10 bases. This entry comes from a study of blood T cell repertoires in COVID-19. In the study overall: Both acute and convalescent COVID-19 samples were obtained from the United States, Italy and Spain. In each case, the material was cDNA or gDNA derived from T cells, B-cell-depleted T cells, or PBMCs.

The chain carries TRBV7-2 and TRBJ2-3, with TRBD1 as a possible D gene (6 bases). The sample comprised peripheral blood. The sequence was obtained from an elderly woman with active or convalescent COVID-19. The DNA for the CDR3 is TGTGCCAGCAGCCAGGGGCACTCAGATACGCAGTATTTT. Translation gives CASSQGHSDTQYF. Full variable domain (rest looked up from reference TRBV7-2 and TRBJ2-3): GAGVSQSPSNKVTEKGKDVELRCDPISGHTALYWYRQSLGQGLEFLIYFQGNSAPDKSGLPSDRFSAERTGGSVSTLTIQRTQQEDSAVYLCASSQGHSDTQYFGPGTRLTVL.